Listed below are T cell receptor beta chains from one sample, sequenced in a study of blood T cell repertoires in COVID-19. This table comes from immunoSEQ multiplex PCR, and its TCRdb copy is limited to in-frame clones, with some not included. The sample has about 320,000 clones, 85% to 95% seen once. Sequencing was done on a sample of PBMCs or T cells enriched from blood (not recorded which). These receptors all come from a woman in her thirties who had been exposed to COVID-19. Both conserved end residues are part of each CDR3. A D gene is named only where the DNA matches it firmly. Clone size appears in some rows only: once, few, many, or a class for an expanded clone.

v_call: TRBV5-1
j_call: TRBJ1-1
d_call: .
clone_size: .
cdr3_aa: CASSTDRRGNTEAFF
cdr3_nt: TGCGCCAGCAGCACGGACAGAAGGGGGAACACTGAAGCTTTCTTT

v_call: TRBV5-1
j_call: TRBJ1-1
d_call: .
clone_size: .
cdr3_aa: CASSWGTYAPNTEAFF
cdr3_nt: TGCGCCAGCAGCTGGGGGACATACGCACCGAACACTGAAGCTTTCTTT

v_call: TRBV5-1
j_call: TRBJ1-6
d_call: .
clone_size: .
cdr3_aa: CASSAQLNSPLHF
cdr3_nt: TGCGCCAGCAGCGCACAGCTTAATTCACCCCTCCACTTT

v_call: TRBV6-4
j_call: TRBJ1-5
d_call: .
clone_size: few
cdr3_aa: CASSTNRDQPQHF
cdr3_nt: TGTGCCAGCAGTACTAACAGGGATCAGCCCCAGCATTTT

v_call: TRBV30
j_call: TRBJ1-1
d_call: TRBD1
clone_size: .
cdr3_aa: CAGDRGLTEAFF
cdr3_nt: TGTGCCGGTGACAGGGGGCTGACTGAAGCTTTCTTT

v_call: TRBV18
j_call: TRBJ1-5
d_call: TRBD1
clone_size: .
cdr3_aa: CASSQTGTGSNQPQHF
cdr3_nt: TGTGCCAGCTCACAAACCGGGACAGGTAGCAATCAGCCCCAGCATTTT

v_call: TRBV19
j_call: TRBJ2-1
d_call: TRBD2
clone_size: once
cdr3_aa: CASSWGSGGAFEQFF
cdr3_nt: TGTGCCAGTAGTTGGGGTAGCGGGGGGGCGTTTGAGCAGTTCTTC

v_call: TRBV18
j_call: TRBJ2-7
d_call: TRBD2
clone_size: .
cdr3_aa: CASSPIASGVRSPSEQYF
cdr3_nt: TGTGCCAGCTCACCAATCGCTAGCGGGGTACGATCCCCATCCGAGCAGTACTTC

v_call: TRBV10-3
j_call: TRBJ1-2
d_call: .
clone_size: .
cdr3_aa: CAIRKTGSNYGYTF
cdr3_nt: TGTGCCATCAGGAAGACAGGATCCAACTATGGCTACACCTTC

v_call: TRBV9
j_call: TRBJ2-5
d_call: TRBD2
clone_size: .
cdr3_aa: CASSTGTSGGETQYF
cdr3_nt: TGTGCCAGCAGCACAGGGACTAGCGGGGGGGAGACCCAGTACTTC

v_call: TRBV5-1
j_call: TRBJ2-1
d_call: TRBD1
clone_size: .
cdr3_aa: CASSLDRGDEQFF
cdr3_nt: TGCGCCAGCAGCTTGGACAGGGGTGATGAGCAGTTCTTC

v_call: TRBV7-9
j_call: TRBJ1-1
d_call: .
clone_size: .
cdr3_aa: CASSSSNTGYTEAFF
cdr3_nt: TGTGCCAGCAGCTCCAGTAATACAGGGTACACTGAAGCTTTCTTT

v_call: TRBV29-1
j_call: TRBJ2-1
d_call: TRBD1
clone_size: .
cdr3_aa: CSHRDRDYNEQFF
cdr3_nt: TGCAGCCACCGGGACAGGGACTACAATGAGCAGTTCTTC

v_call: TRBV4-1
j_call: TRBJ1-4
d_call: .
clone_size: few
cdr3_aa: CASSPFGTANEKLFF
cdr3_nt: TGCGCCAGCAGCCCTTTCGGTACAGCTAATGAAAAACTGTTTTTT

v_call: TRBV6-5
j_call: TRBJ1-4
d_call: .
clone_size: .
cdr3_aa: CASSYSLRGRNEKLFF
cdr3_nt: TGTGCCAGCAGTTACTCCCTCAGGGGACGAAATGAAAAACTGTTTTTT

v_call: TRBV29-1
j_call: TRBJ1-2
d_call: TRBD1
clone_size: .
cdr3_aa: CSAGTGARNGYTF
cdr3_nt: TGCAGCGCCGGAACAGGGGCACGGAATGGCTACACCTTC

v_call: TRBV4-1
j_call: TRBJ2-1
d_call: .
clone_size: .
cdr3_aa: CASSQDGGSSYNEQFF
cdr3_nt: TGCGCCAGCAGCCAAGATGGGGGGAGCTCCTACAATGAGCAGTTCTTC

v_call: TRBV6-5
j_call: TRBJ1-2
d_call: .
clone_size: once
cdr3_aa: CASSYSARTIYGYTF
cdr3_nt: TGTGCCAGCAGTTACTCAGCTCGGACTATCTATGGCTACACCTTC

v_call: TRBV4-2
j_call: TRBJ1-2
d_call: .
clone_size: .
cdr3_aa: CASSQADAPGYGYTF
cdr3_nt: TGTGCCAGCAGCCAAGCCGATGCCCCCGGCTATGGCTACACCTTC

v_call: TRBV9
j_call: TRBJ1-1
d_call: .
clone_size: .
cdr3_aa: CASSALGGAEAFF
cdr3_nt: TGTGCCAGCAGCGCCCTGGGGGGGGCTGAAGCTTTCTTT

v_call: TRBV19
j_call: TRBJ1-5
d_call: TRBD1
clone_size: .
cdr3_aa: CASSFGQGYQPQHF
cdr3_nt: TGTGCCAGTAGTTTCGGACAGGGGTATCAGCCCCAGCATTTT

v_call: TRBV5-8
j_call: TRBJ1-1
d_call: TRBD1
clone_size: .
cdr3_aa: CASSSWTGPTETEAFF
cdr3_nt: TGTGCCAGCAGCTCCTGGACAGGGCCCACGGAGACTGAAGCTTTCTTT

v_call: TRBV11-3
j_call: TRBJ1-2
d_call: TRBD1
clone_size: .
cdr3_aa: CASSRAGTGSGGYTF
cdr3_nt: TGTGCCAGCAGCCGGGCCGGGACAGGGTCAGGAGGCTACACCTTC

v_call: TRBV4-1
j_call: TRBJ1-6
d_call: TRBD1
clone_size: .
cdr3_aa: CASSHPNGQGALNSPLHF
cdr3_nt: TGCGCCAGCAGCCACCCGAACGGACAGGGGGCGCTTAATTCACCCCTCCACTTT

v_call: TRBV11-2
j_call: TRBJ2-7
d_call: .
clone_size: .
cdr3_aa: CASSATRQTFYEQYF
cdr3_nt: TGTGCCAGCAGCGCGACTAGACAGACCTTCTACGAGCAGTACTTC

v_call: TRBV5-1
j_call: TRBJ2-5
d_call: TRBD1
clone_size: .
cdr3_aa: CASSLAPRQGGEETQYF
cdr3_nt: TGCGCCAGCAGCTTGGCCCCTCGACAGGGTGGCGAAGAGACCCAGTACTTC

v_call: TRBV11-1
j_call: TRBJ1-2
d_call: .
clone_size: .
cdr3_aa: CASSSQVTNYGYTF
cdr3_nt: TGTGCCAGCAGCTCTCAGGTTACTAACTATGGCTACACCTTC

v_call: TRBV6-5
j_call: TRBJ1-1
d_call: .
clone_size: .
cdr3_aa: CASSVQGIGTEAFF
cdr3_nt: TGTGCCAGCAGCGTTCAGGGCATCGGCACTGAAGCTTTCTTT

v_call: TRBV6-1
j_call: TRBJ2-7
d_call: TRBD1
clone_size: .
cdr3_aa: CASSDETGGFYEQYF
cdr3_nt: TGTGCCAGCAGTGATGAGACAGGGGGTTTCTACGAGCAGTACTTC

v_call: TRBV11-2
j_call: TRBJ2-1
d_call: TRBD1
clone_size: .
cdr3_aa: CASSLFSSWTGLNEQFF
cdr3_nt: TGTGCCAGCAGCTTATTCTCCAGTTGGACAGGGCTCAATGAGCAGTTCTTC

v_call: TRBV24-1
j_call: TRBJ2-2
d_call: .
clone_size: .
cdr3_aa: CATSDGGRLTGELFF
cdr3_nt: TGTGCCACCAGTGATGGGGGCAGGCTTACCGGGGAGCTGTTTTTT

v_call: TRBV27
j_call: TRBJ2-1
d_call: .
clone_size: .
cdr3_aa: CASRSLVGEQFF
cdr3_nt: TGTGCCAGCAGAAGTCTAGTCGGTGAGCAGTTCTTC

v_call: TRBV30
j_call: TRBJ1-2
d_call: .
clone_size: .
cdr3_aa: CAWSVGLNYGYTF
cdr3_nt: TGTGCCTGGAGTGTAGGACTAAACTATGGCTACACCTTC

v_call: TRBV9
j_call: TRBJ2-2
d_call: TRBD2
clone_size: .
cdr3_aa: CASSVGGLAGDTGELFF
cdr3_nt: TGTGCCAGCAGCGTAGGGGGACTAGCGGGAGACACCGGGGAGCTGTTTTTT

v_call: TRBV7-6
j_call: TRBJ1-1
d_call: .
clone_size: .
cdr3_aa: CASSLTPSEDSEAFF
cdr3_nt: TGTGCCAGCAGCCTAACACCTTCGGAGGATAGTGAAGCTTTCTTT

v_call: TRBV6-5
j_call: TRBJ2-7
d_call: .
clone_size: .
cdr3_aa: CASSYAQGLYEQYF
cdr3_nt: TGTGCCAGCAGTTACGCTCAGGGACTCTACGAGCAGTACTTC

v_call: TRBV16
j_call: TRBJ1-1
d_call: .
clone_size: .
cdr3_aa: CASSQFKKGSEAFF
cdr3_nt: TGTGCCAGCAGCCAATTTAAGAAGGGGTCTGAAGCTTTCTTT

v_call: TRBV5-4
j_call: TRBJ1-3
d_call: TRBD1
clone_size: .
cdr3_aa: CASSPGTGRSGNTIYF
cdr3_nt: TGTGCCAGCAGCCCCGGGACAGGCCGCTCTGGAAACACCATATATTTT

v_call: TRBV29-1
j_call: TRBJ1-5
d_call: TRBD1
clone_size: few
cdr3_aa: CSVQTGNNQPQHF
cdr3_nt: TGCAGCGTTCAGACAGGGAACAATCAGCCCCAGCATTTT

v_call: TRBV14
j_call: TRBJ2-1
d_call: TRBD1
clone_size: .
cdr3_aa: CASSRQGRSYNEQFF
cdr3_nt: TGTGCCAGCAGCCGACAGGGTCGTTCCTACAATGAGCAGTTCTTC

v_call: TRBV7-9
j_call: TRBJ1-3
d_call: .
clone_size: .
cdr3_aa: CASTSAAGGNTIYF
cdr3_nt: TGTGCCAGCACCTCGGCGGCCGGGGGAAACACCATATATTTT

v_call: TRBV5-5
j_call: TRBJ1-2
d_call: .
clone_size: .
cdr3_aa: CASIDYPRSSGRYGYTF
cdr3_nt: TGTGCCAGCATCGACTACCCCCGGTCATCGGGCCGCTATGGCTACACCTTC

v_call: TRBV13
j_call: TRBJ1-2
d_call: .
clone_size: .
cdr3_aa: CASSSLDTETTNYGYTF
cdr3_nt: TGTGCCAGCAGCTCCCTGGACACCGAGACGACTAACTATGGCTACACCTTC

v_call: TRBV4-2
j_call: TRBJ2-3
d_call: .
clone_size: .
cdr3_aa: CASSQDLRPTDTQYF
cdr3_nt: TGTGCCAGCAGCCAAGATCTCAGGCCCACAGATACGCAGTATTTT

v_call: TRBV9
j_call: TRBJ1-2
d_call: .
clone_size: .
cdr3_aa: CASSVSLRQDGYTF
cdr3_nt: TGTGCCAGCAGCGTAAGTTTAAGGCAGGATGGCTACACCTTC

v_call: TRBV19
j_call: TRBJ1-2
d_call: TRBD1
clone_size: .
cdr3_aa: CASTPTGGQGGYTF
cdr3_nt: TGTGCCAGTACCCCGACAGGGGGCCAGGGTGGCTACACCTTC

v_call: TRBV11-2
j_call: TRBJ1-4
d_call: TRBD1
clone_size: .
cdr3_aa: CASSLPGTVNEKLFF
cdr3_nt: TGTGCCAGCAGCTTACCCGGGACAGTCAATGAAAAACTGTTTTTT